Each of the 10 T cell receptor beta chains below was sequenced from the same sample in a study of CD8+ T cells in alopecia areata. Treatment noted: oral pan-JAK inhibitor, 5-10 mg twice daily. Reverse transcribed after extraction, RNA yielded cDNA as the sequencing template. Clones were sequenced by immunoSEQ multiplex PCR, and TCRdb holds only the in-frame ones, with some missing. The sample lists 90,000 to 120,000 clones; 84% were seen once. Sequences were derived from CD8+ T cells sorted from blood, sampled at week 24, from a patient treated with tofacitinib. These receptors were collected from a human donor with alopecia areata.

This chain joins TRBV6-6 and TRBJ2-7, with D hard to call. The CDR3 loop spans 13 amino acids. Looked up from germline, CDR1 is MNHNY and CDR2 is SVGAGI (reference sequence). Between the trimmed V and J ends, which lost 0 bases and 3 bases, there was a span of 6 bases. The CDR3 loop reads CASSYSNSYEQYF. The CDR3 coding sequence is TGTGCCAGCAGTTACTCGAACAGCTACGAGCAGTACTTC.

This chain links TRBV11-2 with TRBJ2-1, with 8 bases identical to TRBD2. CDR3 size: 14 residues. Germline CDR1 and CDR2: SGHAT and FQNNGV. V gave up 5 bases and J gave up 9 bases; unmatched junction bases: 9. CDR3 amino acids: CASSPSGLGREQFF. DNA of the CDR3: TGTGCCAGCAGCCCTTCGGGACTAGGTCGTGAGCAGTTCTTC.

The CDR3 spells CASSFQTGSAGELFF. As DNA, the CDR3 is TGTGCCAGCAGCTTTCAGACAGGGTCGGCCGGGGAGCTGTTTTTT. This chain links TRBV7-8 with TRBJ2-2; 7 bases fit TRBD1. Looked up from germline, CDR1 is SGHVS and CDR2 is FQNEAQ. With V trimmed by 3 bases and J by 6 bases, 7 bases remained unmatched. The CDR3 has 15 residues.

This clone was counted once. CDR3 in DNA: TGTGCCAGCAGCTTAGGCAGGGCCTATGGCTACACCTTC. Translating it yields CASSLGRAYGYTF. The V gene is TRBV7-9, the J gene TRBJ1-2; maybe TRBD1 (5 bases). In germline, CDR1 is SEHNR, CDR2 FQNEAQ (reference sequence). V gave up 1 base and J gave up 4 bases, with 7 bases separating them. The CDR3 has 13 residues.

The V call is TRBV7-2, the J call TRBJ2-7, with D possibly matching TRBD2 (6 bases). The CDR3 is 15 amino acids. The ends were cut back, 1 base at V and 5 bases at J, with 15 bases in the middle. Germline CDR1 is SGHTA and CDR2 is FQGNSA. The CDR3 loop is CASSLGPSEANEQYF. Written as DNA, the CDR3 is TGTGCCAGCAGCTTAGGCCCTAGCGAAGCCAACGAGCAGTACTTC.

V usage is TRBV7-9 and J usage is TRBJ1-4, with D maybe TRBD1 (5 bases). The CDR3 consists of 16 residues. Germline CDR1 is SEHNR and CDR2 is FQNEAQ (reference sequence). The V and J ends lost 5 bases and 6 bases respectively, with 19 bases between them. CDR3 coding DNA: TGTGCCAGCAGCGCACTAAGGACGGTGGGGGATGAAAAACTGTTTTTT. Protein product: CASSALRTVGDEKLFF.

The gene calls are TRBV6-6 and TRBJ2-7; 7 positions match TRBD1. The CDR3 has 15 residues. Germline V gene sequence: CDR1 MNHNY, CDR2 SVGAGI (reference sequence). Trimming took 6 bases from V and 1 from J; bases not matched to a gene: 9. The CDR3 region has the DNA TGTGCCAGCAGCGGCCGGGACAGACTTTCCTACGAGCAGTACTTC. It is translated as CASSGRDRLSYEQYF.

The chain combines TRBV4-1 with TRBJ2-7, with TRBD2 matching over 11 bases. Germline CDR1 and CDR2: MGHRA and YSYEKL. V shed 3 bases, J shed 2 bases, and the junction held 6 bases outside the gene matches. The CDR3 is 16 amino acids. CDR3 sequence reads: CASSHSGTSGTYEQYF. CDR3 DNA sequence: TGCGCCAGCAGCCACTCCGGGACTAGCGGTACCTACGAGCAGTACTTC.

The chain links TRBV7-2 to TRBJ2-7; D is ambiguous. The CDR3 spans 12 residues. Germline CDR1 and CDR2: SGHTA and FQGNSA. V dropped 2 bases and J dropped 2 bases, with 4 bases sitting between them. CDR3 loop: CASSLLAYEQYF. The CDR3 DNA reads TGTGCCAGCAGCTTACTCGCCTACGAGCAGTACTTC.

This chain links TRBV2 with TRBJ1-4, with no clear D. Germline lookup yields CDR1 SNHLY and CDR2 FYNNEI. CDR3 length equals 13 residues. Trimming cost V 7 bases and J 1 base, with 7 bases left between them. The CDR3 region is CASILGTNEKLFF. In DNA, the CDR3 is TGTGCCAGCATTCTGGGAACTAATGAAAAACTGTTTTTT.